What follows are 31 T cell receptor beta chains derived from one specimen sequenced in a study of cytomegalovirus exposure and HLA in healthy donors. The primer mix had 60 Vbeta and 13 Jbeta primers. Sequenced by immunoSEQ multiplex PCR; TCRdb stores in-frame clones only, minus some. The data include some 70,000 clones; the top ten clones carry 6.5% to 9.5%. Sequenced sample: PBMCs. The receptors come from a female donor in good health and CMV-seropositive.

J is TRBJ2-7 and V is TRBV4-1, with a weak D call TRBD2 (5 bases). The CDR3 covers 16 residues. V was clipped by 0 bases and J by 5 bases, with 17 bases between them. The germline V gene has CDR1 MGHRA and CDR2 YSYEKL. The CDR3 reads CASSQDPASRLNEQYF. CDR3 nucleotide sequence: TGCGCCAGCAGCCAAGATCCAGCTAGCCGGTTGAACGAGCAGTACTTC.

The V call is TRBV6-6, the J call TRBJ1-5; D gene ambiguous. Germline V CDR1 and CDR2: MNHNY, SVGAGI (reference sequence). Trimming took 7 bases from V and 1 from J, leaving 14 bases between them. This CDR3 region has 15 residues. The DNA of the CDR3 is TGTGCCAGCACTGACACGGGGAAAAGCAATCAGCCCCAGCATTTT. Amino acid sequence: CASTDTGKSNQPQHF.

The chain carries TRBV28 and TRBJ2-2, with 8 positions matching TRBD1. The germline V gene has CDR1 MDHEN and CDR2 SYDVKM. J gave up 5 bases and V 1 base, and 6 bases lay outside the gene matches. CDR3 size: 16 residues. As DNA, the CDR3 is TGTGCCAGCAGTTTATTCGGACAGGGAGGAACCGGGGAGCTGTTTTTT. This encodes CASSLFGQGGTGELFF.

The V and J genes are TRBV28 and TRBJ1-2; 8 nucleotides align to TRBD1. The V and J ends lost 6 bases and 2 bases, in that order; junction bases with no gene match: 14. Germline lookup yields CDR1 MDHEN and CDR2 SYDVKM. The CDR3 is made up of 17 amino acids. The CDR3 loop reads CASSSRAGGYRNYGYTF. The CDR3 region has the DNA TGTGCCAGCAGCTCGCGTGCAGGGGGCTATCGAAACTATGGCTACACCTTC.

V is TRBV29-1 and J is TRBJ2-7; weak D call: TRBD2 (6 bases). CDR1 and CDR2 (germline): SQVTM, ANQGSEA. This CDR3 has 14 amino acids. Trimming took 4 bases from V and 3 from J, leaving 16 bases between them. The DNA for the CDR3 is TGCAGCGTTGGGAGCGGGCGCCCGATCTACGAGCAGTACTTC. This codes for CSVGSGRPIYEQYF.

J is TRBJ2-2 and V is TRBV30; 10 bases line up with TRBD1. Germline V gene lookup returns CDR1 GTSNPN and CDR2 SVGIG (reference sequence). Losses at the gene ends were 3 bases for V and 2 bases for J; bases not matched to a gene: 6. The CDR3 extends over 16 amino acids. CDR3 coding DNA: TGTGCCTGGAGGGACAGGGGGAGTGTTAACACCGGGGAGCTGTTTTTT. This codes for CAWRDRGSVNTGELFF.

The chain carries TRBV13 and TRBJ1-2, with 8 bases fitting TRBD1. The ends lost 0 bases at V and 5 bases at J; junction bases unmatched: 8. The length of the CDR3 is 16 residues. The germline V gene encodes CDR1 PRHDT and CDR2 FYEKMQ (reference sequence). The CDR3 region is CASSLGDREFLYGYTF. The CDR3 nucleotides are TGTGCCAGCAGCTTAGGGGACAGGGAATTTTTGTATGGCTACACCTTC.

The chain links TRBV9 to TRBJ2-5; D possibly corresponds to TRBD1 (6 bases). The V and J ends lost 2 bases and 7 bases respectively, with 15 bases between them. CDR1 and CDR2 from the germline V gene are SGDLS and YYNGEE. CDR3 size: 14 residues. CDR3 loop: CASSVKQGIGTQYF. The CDR3 DNA is TGTGCCAGCAGCGTGAAACAGGGAATAGGGACCCAGTACTTC.

This chain joins TRBV7-6 and TRBJ2-7; 7 bases are a match to TRBD1. Germline CDR1 and CDR2: SGHVS and FNYEAQ. The CDR3 runs 14 residues. With 1 base clipped from V and 2 bases from J, the junction kept 2 bases outside the gene matches. The CDR3 DNA reads TGTGCCAGCAGCTTAGGGGACAGACCCTACGAGCAGTACTTC. Translating it yields CASSLGDRPYEQYF.

The chain combines TRBV4-3 with TRBJ1-2; the D gene is possibly TRBD1 (5 bases). CDR3 length equals 16 residues. Trimming cost V 0 bases and J 5 bases, with 16 bases left between them. Germline CDR1 and CDR2: LGHNA and YSLEER. For the CDR3, the DNA is TGCGCCAGCAGCCAAGATCTTTCGGGGGGTTGGTATGGCTACACCTTC. It yields the protein CASSQDLSGGWYGYTF.

V is TRBV4-2 and J is TRBJ2-7, with 7 bases identical to TRBD1. CDR3 size: 19 residues. Germline CDR1 reads LGHNA; CDR2 reads YNFKEQ. V shed 0 bases, J shed 3 bases, and the junction held 17 bases outside the gene matches. The CDR3 reads CASSQEQGKSTYPFYEQYF. For the CDR3, the DNA is TGTGCCAGCAGCCAAGAACAGGGGAAATCAACGTATCCCTTCTACGAGCAGTACTTC.

The V call is TRBV14, the J call TRBJ2-2, with TRBD2 identical over 13 bases. Per germline, CDR1 SGHDN and CDR2 FVKESK. V shed 4 bases and J 6 bases; nucleotides not matched to a gene: 5. CDR3 length: 16 amino acids. CDR3 sequence (DNA): TGTGCCAGCAGCCCTATAGGACTAGCGGGAGCCGGGGAGCTGTTTTTT. Amino acid sequence: CASSPIGLAGAGELFF.

The gene calls are TRBV5-1 and TRBJ2-3, with 7 bases aligning to TRBD2. There are 16 residues in the CDR3. V lost 0 bases, J lost 0 bases, and 4 bases stayed unmatched. Germline CDR1 and CDR2: SGHRS and YFSETQ. CDR3 loop: CASSLGVSGSTDTQYF. The CDR3 DNA reads TGCGCCAGCAGCTTGGGTGTTAGCGGGAGCACAGATACGCAGTATTTT.

The chain has TRBV7-8 and TRBJ1-2; D is ambiguous. V was clipped by 3 bases and J by 4 bases, with 15 bases between them. CDR3 length equals 15 residues. Germline V CDR1 and CDR2: SGHVS, FQNEAQ. The CDR3: CASSLAGVNGYGYTF. Here the CDR3 DNA reads TGTGCCAGCAGCTTGGCCGGGGTGAATGGCTATGGCTACACCTTC.

J is TRBJ2-7 and V is TRBV5-5; 15 nucleotides line up with TRBD2. Losses at the gene ends were 4 bases for V and 0 bases for J; bases not matched to a gene: 5. The CDR3 has 17 residues. CDR1 and CDR2 from the germline V gene are SGHKS and YYEKEE (reference sequence). The CDR3 loop is CASSLGTSGRSSYEQYF. The CDR3 nucleotides read TGTGCCAGCAGCCTCGGGACTAGCGGGAGGAGCTCCTACGAGCAGTACTTC.

The chain uses TRBV11-2 and TRBJ1-1; D is undetermined. Trimming removed 5 bases at V and 1 base at J, with 17 bases between. The CDR3 totals 16 residues. The V gene's germline CDR1 is SGHAT and CDR2 FQNNGV. This CDR3 is CASSVLTGSPNTEAFF. In DNA form, the CDR3 reads TGTGCCAGCAGCGTACTAACGGGAAGTCCGAACACTGAAGCTTTCTTT.

The chain joins TRBV30 to TRBJ2-7; 7 bases are shared with TRBD2. The germline V gene encodes CDR1 GTSNPN and CDR2 SVGIG (reference sequence). This CDR3 is 12 amino acids long. V was clipped by 7 bases and J by 3 bases; unmatched bases: 6. The CDR3 spells CASDPGGYEQYF. The CDR3 DNA sequence: TGTGCCTCCGACCCGGGGGGCTACGAGCAGTACTTC. Combining the CDR3 with reference TRBV30 and TRBJ2-7 gives the whole variable domain SQTIHQWPATLVQPVGSPLSLECTVEGTSNPNLYWYRQAAGRGLQLLFYSVGIGQISSEVPQNLSASRPQDRQFILSSKKLLLSDSGFYLCASDPGGYEQYFGPGTRLTVT.

The chain recombines TRBV7-7 with TRBJ1-5; TRBD1 is a possible D gene (5 bases). CDR1 is SSHAT and CDR2 is FNYEAQ in the germline V gene (reference sequence). This CDR3 comprises 12 residues. In DNA, the CDR3 is TGTGCTAAGAAACAGGTTAATCAGCCCCAGCATTTT. As protein: CAKKQVNQPQHF.

About this clone itself: Other DNA sequences in the sample encode the same CDR3. The chain uses TRBV7-8 and TRBJ2-3; D may be TRBD1 (5 bases). Germline CDR1 reads SGHVS; CDR2 reads FQNEAQ. The V and J ends lost 11 bases and 2 bases respectively, with 29 bases between them. CDR3 length equals 18 residues. The CDR3 region is CAPSFSETEPEDTDTQYF. As DNA, the CDR3 is TGTGCCCCTAGTTTCAGCGAGACAGAGCCTGAGGACACAGATACGCAGTATTTT.

V and J are TRBV2 and TRBJ2-6, with D perhaps matching TRBD1 (6 bases). The V end was cut by 6 bases, the J end by 3 bases, with 12 bases between. Germline assignment: CDR1 SNHLY and CDR2 FYNNEI. The CDR3 length is 15 residues. CDR3 in DNA: TGTGCCAGCAGACTACAGGGTTTTGGGGCCAACGTCCTGACTTTC. It specifies CASRLQGFGANVLTF.

The V gene is TRBV18, the J gene TRBJ2-5, with D possibly TRBD1 on 5 matching bases. V lost 6 bases and J lost 7, with 12 bases in between. Germline V gene sequence: CDR1 KGHSH, CDR2 LQKENI. CDR3 length: 12 amino acids. CDR3 DNA sequence: TGTGCCAGCTCGGGGCCCTGGGGGACCCAGTACTTC. This encodes CASSGPWGTQYF.

The chain links TRBV7-2 to TRBJ1-6, with 9 nucleotides matching TRBD1. Losses at the gene ends were 4 bases for V and 8 bases for J; bases not matched to a gene: 9. From germline, CDR1 is SGHTA and CDR2 FQGNSA. CDR3 size: 16 residues. CDR3 loop: CASSSTGTGFDSPLHF. The CDR3 DNA follows: TGTGCCAGCAGCTCAACCGGGACAGGGTTTGATTCACCCCTCCACTTT.

The CDR3 loop is CASSSGIYNEQFF. The CDR3 DNA reads as TGTGCCAGCAGCTCCGGTATCTACAATGAGCAGTTCTTC. V and J are TRBV7-6 and TRBJ2-1, with D hard to call. The CDR3 consists of 13 residues. Germline V lookup: CDR1 SGHVS, CDR2 FNYEAQ. V shed 4 bases and J shed 3 bases, with 7 bases lying between them. The whole variable domain, filled in from reference TRBV7-6 and TRBJ2-1, reads GAGVSQSPRYKVTKRGQDVALRCDPISGHVSLYWYRQALGQGPEFLTYFNYEAQQDKSGLPNDRFSAERPEGSISTLTIQRTEQRDSAMYRCASSSGIYNEQFFGPGTRLTVL.

The chain combines TRBV9 with TRBJ2-1, with 12 bases fitting TRBD2. CDR3 length: 16 amino acids. From germline, CDR1 is SGDLS and CDR2 YYNGEE. V was clipped by 3 bases and J by 1 base; unmatched bases: 2. CDR3 coding DNA: TGTGCCAGCAGCGCGACTAGCGGGAGATCCTACAATGAGCAGTTCTTC. Residues: CASSATSGRSYNEQFF.

This chain uses TRBV5-6 with TRBJ2-7, with 12 bases aligning to TRBD2. CDR1 and CDR2 (germline): SGHDT, YYEEEE. This CDR3 has 15 residues. The J segment lost 3 bases and the V segment lost 4 bases, leaving 5 bases of the junction unmatched. This CDR3 reads CASSQGLAGDYEQYF. The CDR3 DNA sequence: TGTGCCAGCAGCCAGGGACTAGCGGGCGACTACGAGCAGTACTTC.

The chain links TRBV6-1 to TRBJ1-2; a weak D match, TRBD1 (5 bases). Germline assignment: CDR1 MNHNS and CDR2 SASEGT. The CDR3 consists of 15 residues. V was pared by 6 bases and J by 2 bases, with 16 bases between. The CDR3: CASSPQGATNYGYTF. Here the CDR3 DNA reads TGTGCCAGCAGCCCTCAAGGGGCCACCAACTATGGCTACACCTTC.

The chain couples TRBV7-2 to TRBJ2-7; the D gene is possibly TRBD1 (6 bases). This CDR3 comprises 15 residues. The ends were cut back, 5 bases at V and 2 bases at J, with 16 bases in the middle. The germline V gene has CDR1 SGHTA and CDR2 FQGNSA. CDR3 in amino acids: CASSLSRTETYEQYF. In DNA, the CDR3 is TGTGCCAGCAGCCTATCGCGGACAGAGACCTACGAGCAGTACTTC.

The chain is built from TRBV6-5 and TRBJ2-7, with TRBD2 as a possible D gene (6 bases). CDR1 is MNHEY, CDR2 SVGAGI, per germline. V was clipped by 2 bases and J by 2 bases, with 16 bases between them. CDR3 length equals 16 residues. The CDR3 sequence: CASSYPLGGNTYEQYF. The CDR3, as DNA: TGTGCCAGCAGTTACCCCCTTGGGGGGAACACCTACGAGCAGTACTTC.

This rearrangement joins TRBV7-2 to TRBJ2-5; D possibly corresponds to TRBD2 (6 bases). Looked up from germline, CDR1 is SGHTA and CDR2 is FQGNSA. Trimming took off 3 bases at V and 5 bases at J, with 13 bases between the two ends. The CDR3 has 14 residues. CDR3 in DNA: TGTGCCAGCAGCTTGGCGGGGAGTAGGGAGACCCAGTACTTC. Its translation: CASSLAGSRETQYF.

The gene calls are TRBV6-6 and TRBJ2-1; 11 nucleotides match TRBD2. The CDR3 is 15 residues long. V was clipped by 6 bases and J by 4 bases; unmatched bases: 5. CDR1 is MNHNY, CDR2 SVGAGI, per germline (reference sequence). The CDR3 nucleotides are TGTGCCAGCAGGTCGGGGACTAGCGGTTACAATGAGCAGTTCTTC. Amino acids: CASRSGTSGYNEQFF.

V gene TRBV28 combines with J gene TRBJ1-2; TRBD1 is a possible D gene (6 bases). Trimming took off 5 bases at V and 4 bases at J, with 11 bases between the two ends. The CDR3 sequence is 13 residues long. Germline assignment: CDR1 MDHEN and CDR2 SYDVKM. CDR3 DNA: TGTGCCAGCAGTAACCAGGGGCTCTATGGCTACACCTTC. Its protein is CASSNQGLYGYTF.